The entry below describes one T cell receptor (beta chain). Its antigen is not known. A multiplex PCR was run with 60 Vbeta primers and 13 Jbeta primers. The data were produced by immunoSEQ multiplex PCR, yet TCRdb's version contains in-frame clones alone and is incomplete. The sample holds around 65,000 clones, about 68% seen once. The sample originates from a study of cytomegalovirus exposure and HLA in healthy donors. Study-level information: Earlier, 110 million or so unique TCR beta sequences were recovered from around 180 million T cells by an analysis. For the 300 to 450 genotyped donors, 65% to 90% fell within the Caucasian-associated ancestry cluster.

Trimming took 4 bases from V and 4 from J; bases not matched to a gene: 5. The length of the CDR3 is 15 residues. CDR1 is MDHEN, CDR2 SYDVKM, per germline. General study findings and limits: Earlier analysis looked at TCR beta V segments, and most were productive about 87% or about 30% of the time.

The TCR was taken from a woman in her thirties in good health and CMV-seropositive. V usage is TRBV28 and J usage is TRBJ2-5, with 11 bases lining up with TRBD2. Source material: PBMCs. The CDR3: CASSSVAGGRETQYF. The CDR3 DNA reads as TGTGCCAGCAGTTCGGTAGCGGGAGGGCGAGAGACCCAGTACTTC.